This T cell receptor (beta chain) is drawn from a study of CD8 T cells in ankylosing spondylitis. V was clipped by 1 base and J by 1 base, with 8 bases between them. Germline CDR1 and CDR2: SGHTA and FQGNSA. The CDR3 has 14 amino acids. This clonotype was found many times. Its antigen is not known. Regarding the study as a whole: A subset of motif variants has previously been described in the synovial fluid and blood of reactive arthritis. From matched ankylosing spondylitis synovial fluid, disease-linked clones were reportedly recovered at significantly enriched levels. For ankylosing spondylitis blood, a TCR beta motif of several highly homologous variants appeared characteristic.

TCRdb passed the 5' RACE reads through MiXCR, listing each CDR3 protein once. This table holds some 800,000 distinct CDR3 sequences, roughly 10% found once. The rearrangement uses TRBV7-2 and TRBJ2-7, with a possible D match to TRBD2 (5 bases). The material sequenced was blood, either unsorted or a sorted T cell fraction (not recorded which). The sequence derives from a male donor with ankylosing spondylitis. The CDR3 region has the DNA TGTGCCAGCAGCTTAGGCGGGCTTTCCTACGAGCAGTACTTC. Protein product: CASSLGGLSYEQYF.